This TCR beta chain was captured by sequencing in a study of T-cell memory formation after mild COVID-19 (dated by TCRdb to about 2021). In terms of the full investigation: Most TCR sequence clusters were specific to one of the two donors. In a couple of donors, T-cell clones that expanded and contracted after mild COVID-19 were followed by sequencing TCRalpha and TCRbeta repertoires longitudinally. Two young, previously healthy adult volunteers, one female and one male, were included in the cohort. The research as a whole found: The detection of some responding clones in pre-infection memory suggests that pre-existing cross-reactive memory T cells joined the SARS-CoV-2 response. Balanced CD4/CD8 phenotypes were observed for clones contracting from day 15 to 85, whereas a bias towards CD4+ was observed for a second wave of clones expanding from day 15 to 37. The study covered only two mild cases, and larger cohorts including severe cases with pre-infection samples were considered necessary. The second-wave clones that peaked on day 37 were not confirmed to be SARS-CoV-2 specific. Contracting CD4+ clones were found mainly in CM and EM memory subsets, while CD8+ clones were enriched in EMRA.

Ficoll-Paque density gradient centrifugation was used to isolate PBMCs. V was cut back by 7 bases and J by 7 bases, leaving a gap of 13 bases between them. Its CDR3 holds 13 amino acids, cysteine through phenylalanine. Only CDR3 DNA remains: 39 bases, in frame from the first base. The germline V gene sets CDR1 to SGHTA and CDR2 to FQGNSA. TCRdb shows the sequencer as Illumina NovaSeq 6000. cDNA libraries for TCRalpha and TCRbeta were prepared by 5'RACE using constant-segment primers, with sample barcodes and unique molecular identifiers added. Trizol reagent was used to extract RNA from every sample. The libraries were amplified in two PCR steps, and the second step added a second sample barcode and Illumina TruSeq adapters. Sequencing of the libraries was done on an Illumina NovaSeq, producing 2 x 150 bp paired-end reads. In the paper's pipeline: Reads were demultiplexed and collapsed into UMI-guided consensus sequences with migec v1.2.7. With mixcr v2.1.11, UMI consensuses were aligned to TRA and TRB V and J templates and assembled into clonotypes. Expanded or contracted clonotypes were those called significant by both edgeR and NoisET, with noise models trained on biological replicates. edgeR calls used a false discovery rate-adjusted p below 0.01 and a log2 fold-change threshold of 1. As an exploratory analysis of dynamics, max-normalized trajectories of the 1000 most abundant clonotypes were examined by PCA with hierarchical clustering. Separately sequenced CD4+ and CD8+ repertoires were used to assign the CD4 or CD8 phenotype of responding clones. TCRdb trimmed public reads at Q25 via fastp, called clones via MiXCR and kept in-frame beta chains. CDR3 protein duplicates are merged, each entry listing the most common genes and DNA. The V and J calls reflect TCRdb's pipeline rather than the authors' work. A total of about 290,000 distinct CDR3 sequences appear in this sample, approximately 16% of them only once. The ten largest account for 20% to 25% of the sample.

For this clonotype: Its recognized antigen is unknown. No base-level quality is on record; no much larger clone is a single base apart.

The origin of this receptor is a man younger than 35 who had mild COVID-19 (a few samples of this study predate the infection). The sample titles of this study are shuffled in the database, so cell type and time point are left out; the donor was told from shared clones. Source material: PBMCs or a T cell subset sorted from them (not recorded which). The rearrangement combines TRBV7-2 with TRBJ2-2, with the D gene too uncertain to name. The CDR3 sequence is CASNVRWGGELFF. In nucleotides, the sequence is TGTGCCAGCAACGTCCGATGGGGCGGGGAGCTGTTTTTT. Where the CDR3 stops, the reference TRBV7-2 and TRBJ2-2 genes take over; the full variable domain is GAGVSQSPSNKVTEKGKDVELRCDPISGHTALYWYRQSLGQGLEFLIYFQGNSAPDKSGLPSDRFSAERTGGSVSTLTIQRTQQEDSAVYLCASNVRWGGELFFGEGSRLTVL.